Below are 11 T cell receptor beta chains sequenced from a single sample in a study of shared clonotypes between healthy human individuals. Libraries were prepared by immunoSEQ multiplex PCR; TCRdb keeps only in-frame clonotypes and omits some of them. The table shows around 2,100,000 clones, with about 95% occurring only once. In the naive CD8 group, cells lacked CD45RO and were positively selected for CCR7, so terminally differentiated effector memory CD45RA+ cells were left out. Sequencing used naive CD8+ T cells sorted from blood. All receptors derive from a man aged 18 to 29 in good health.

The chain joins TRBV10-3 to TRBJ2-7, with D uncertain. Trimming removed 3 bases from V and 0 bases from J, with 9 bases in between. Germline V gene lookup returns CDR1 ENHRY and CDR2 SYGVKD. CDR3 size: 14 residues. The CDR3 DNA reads TGTGCCATCAGTGATGACACGAGCTCCTACGAGCAGTACTTC. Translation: CAISDDTSSYEQYF.

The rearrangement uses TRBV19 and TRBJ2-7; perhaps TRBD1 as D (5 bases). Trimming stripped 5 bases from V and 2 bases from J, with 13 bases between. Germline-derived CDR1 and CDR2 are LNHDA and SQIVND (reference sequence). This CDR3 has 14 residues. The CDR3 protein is CASSPQGIAYEQYF. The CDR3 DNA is TGTGCCAGTAGTCCCCAGGGTATCGCCTACGAGCAGTACTTC. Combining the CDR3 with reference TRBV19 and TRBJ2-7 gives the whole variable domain DGGITQSPKYLFRKEGQNVTLSCEQNLNHDAMYWYRQDPGQGLRLIYYSQIVNDFQKGDIAEGYSVSREKKESFPLTVTSAQKNPTAFYLCASSPQGIAYEQYFGPGTRLTVT.

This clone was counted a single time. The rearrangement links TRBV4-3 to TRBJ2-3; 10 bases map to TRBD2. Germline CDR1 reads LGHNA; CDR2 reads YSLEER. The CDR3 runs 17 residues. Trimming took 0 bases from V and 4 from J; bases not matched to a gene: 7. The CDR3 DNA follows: TGCGCCAGCAGCCAAGACATGCTAGCGGGAGAGGCAGATACGCAGTATTTT. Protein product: CASSQDMLAGEADTQYF.

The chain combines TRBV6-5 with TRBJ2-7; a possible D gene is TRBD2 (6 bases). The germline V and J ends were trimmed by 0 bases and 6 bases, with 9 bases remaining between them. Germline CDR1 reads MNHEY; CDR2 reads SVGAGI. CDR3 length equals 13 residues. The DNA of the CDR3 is TGTGCCAGCAGTTACTCGGAGGGCGTCGAGCAGTACTTC. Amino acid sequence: CASSYSEGVEQYF.

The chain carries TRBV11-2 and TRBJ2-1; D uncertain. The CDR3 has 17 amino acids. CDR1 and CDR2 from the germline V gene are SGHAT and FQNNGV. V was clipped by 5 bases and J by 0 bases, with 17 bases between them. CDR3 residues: CASSPPVVSFSYNEQFF. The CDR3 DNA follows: TGTGCCAGCAGCCCCCCTGTGGTTAGCTTCTCCTACAATGAGCAGTTCTTC.

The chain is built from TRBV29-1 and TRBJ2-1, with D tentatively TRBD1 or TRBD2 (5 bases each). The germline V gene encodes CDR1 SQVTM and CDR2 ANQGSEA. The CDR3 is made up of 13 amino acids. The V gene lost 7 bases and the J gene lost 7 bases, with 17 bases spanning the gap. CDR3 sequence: CSAGTPGMNEQFF. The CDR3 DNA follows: TGCAGCGCCGGGACGCCGGGGATGAATGAGCAGTTCTTC.

The CDR3 reads CASSPPTGTSYEQYF. CDR3 in DNA: TGTGCCAGCAGCCCTCCGACAGGGACCTCCTACGAGCAGTACTTC. V and J are TRBV28 and TRBJ2-7, with 7 bases lining up with TRBD1. The CDR3 sequence is 15 residues long. The ends lost 6 bases at V and 0 bases at J; junction bases unmatched: 8. The germline V gene has CDR1 MDHEN and CDR2 SYDVKM.

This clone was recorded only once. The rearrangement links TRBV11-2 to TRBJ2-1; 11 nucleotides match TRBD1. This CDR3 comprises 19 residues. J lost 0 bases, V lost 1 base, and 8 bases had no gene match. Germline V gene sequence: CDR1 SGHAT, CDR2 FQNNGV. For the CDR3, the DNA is TGTGCCAGCAGCTTAGGGGACAGGGGGACCGAGAGCTCCTACAATGAGCAGTTCTTC. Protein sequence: CASSLGDRGTESSYNEQFF.

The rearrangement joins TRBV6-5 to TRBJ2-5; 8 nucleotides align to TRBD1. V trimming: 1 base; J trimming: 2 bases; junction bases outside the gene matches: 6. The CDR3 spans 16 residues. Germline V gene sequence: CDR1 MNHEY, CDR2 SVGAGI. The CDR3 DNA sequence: TGTGCCAGCAGTTACTTGTCAGGGGGCCTACAAGAGACCCAGTACTTC. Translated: CASSYLSGGLQETQYF.

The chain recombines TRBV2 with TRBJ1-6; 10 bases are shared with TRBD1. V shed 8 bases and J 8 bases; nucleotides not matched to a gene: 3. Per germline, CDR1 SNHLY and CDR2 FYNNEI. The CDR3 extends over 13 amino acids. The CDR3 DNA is TGTGCCAGCGCCGGACAGGGGGATTCACCCCTCCACTTT. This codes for CASAGQGDSPLHF.

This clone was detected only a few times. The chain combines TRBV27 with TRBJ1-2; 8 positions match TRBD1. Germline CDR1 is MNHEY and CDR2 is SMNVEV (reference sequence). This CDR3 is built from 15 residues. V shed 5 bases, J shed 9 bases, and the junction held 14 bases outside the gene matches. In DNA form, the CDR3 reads TGTGCCAGCAGTAAAATCTTCGGACAGGGTACGCGCTACACCTTC. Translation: CASSKIFGQGTRYTF.